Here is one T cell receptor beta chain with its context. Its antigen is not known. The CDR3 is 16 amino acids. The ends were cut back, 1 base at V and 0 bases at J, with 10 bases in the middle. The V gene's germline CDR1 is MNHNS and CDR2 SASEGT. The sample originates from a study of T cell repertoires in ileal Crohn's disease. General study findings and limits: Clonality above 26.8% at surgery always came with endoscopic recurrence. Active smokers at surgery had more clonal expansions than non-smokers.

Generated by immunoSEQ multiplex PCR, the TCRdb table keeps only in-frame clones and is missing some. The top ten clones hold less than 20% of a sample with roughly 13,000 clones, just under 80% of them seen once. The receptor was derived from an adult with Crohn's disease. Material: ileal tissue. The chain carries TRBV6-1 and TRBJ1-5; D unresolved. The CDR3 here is CASSEVISSSNQPQHF. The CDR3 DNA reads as TGTGCCAGCAGTGAAGTAATTTCCTCTAGCAATCAGCCCCAGCATTTT.